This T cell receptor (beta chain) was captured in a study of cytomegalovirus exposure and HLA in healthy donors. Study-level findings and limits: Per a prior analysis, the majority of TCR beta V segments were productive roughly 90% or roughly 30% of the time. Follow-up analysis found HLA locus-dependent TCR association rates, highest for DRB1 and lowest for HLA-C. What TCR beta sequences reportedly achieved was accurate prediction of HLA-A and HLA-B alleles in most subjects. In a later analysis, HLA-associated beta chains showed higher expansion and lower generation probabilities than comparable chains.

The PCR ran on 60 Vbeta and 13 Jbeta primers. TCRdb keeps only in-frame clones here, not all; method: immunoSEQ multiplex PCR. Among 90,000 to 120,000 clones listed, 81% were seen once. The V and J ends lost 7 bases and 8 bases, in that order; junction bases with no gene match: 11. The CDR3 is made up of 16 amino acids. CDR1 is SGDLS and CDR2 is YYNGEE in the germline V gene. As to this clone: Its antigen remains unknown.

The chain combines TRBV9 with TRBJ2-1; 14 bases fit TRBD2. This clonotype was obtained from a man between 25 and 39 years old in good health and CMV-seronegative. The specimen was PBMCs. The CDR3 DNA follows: TGTGCCAGCGGGAACCGACTAGCGGGAGGGGAGGATGAGCAGTTCTTC. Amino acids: CASGNRLAGGEDEQFF.